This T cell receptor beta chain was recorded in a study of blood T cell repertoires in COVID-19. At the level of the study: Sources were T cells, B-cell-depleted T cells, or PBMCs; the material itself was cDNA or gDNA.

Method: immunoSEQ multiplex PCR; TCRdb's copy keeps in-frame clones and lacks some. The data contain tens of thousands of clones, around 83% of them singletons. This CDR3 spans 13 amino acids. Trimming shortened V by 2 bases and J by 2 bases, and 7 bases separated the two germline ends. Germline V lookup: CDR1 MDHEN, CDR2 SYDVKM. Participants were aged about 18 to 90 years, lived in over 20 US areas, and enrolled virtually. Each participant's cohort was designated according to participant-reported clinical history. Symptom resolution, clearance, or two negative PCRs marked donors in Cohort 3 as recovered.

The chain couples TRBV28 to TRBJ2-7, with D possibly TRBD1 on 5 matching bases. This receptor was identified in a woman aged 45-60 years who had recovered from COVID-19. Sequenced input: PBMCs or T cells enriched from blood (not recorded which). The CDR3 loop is CASSLQDTYEQYF. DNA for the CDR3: TGTGCCAGCAGTTTACAGGACACCTACGAGCAGTACTTC.